These T cell receptor beta chains were read from a single sample in a study of early T cells in non-severe SARS-CoV-2 infection. Each CDR3 protein is one row after TCRdb ran MiXCR on the 5' RACE reads. The sample shows approximately 56,000 distinct CDR3 sequences, about 14% of them seen only once. The input for sequencing was whole blood, taken at baseline. These receptors were obtained from an adult who was a healthcare worker with PCR-confirmed SARS-CoV-2 infection or an uninfected control (not recorded which). Both conserved end residues are part of each CDR3. Fields, in order: J gene, V gene, CDR3 protein.

j_gene: TRBJ2-1
v_gene: TRBV20-1
CDR3aa: CSASRGDALTEFF

j_gene: TRBJ1-1
v_gene: TRBV29-1
CDR3aa: CSATTGTTEAFF

j_gene: TRBJ1-3
v_gene: TRBV20-1
CDR3aa: CSAIRTSGNTIYF

j_gene: TRBJ2-7
v_gene: TRBV18
CDR3aa: CASSPGTGDEQYF

j_gene: TRBJ2-7
v_gene: TRBV5-1
CDR3aa: CASSPALRSNEQYF

j_gene: TRBJ2-7
v_gene: TRBV5-4
CDR3aa: CASSYRDEQYF

j_gene: TRBJ2-5
v_gene: TRBV10-2
CDR3aa: CASSRDRGGYQYF

j_gene: TRBJ2-3
v_gene: TRBV20-1
CDR3aa: CSARDPTGATDTQYF

j_gene: TRBJ1-1
v_gene: TRBV28
CDR3aa: CAAGGDSIFSEAFF

j_gene: TRBJ1-6
v_gene: TRBV2
CDR3aa: CASTRGPNSPLHF

j_gene: TRBJ2-3
v_gene: TRBV5-6
CDR3aa: CASSFLPVTTDTQYF

j_gene: TRBJ1-5
v_gene: TRBV9
CDR3aa: CASSVDGERQPQHF

j_gene: TRBJ2-3
v_gene: TRBV11-2
CDR3aa: CASSPGVAGTDTQYF

j_gene: TRBJ2-2
v_gene: TRBV7-9
CDR3aa: CTSSLGPGAGELFF

j_gene: TRBJ2-3
v_gene: TRBV3-1
CDR3aa: CASSQRRGSTDTQYF

j_gene: TRBJ2-1
v_gene: TRBV20-1
CDR3aa: CSARAWGLAGLNEQFF

j_gene: TRBJ2-3
v_gene: TRBV15
CDR3aa: CATSRDQGLAGIGTQYF

j_gene: TRBJ2-5
v_gene: TRBV7-2
CDR3aa: CASSLSGFEETQYF

j_gene: TRBJ2-3
v_gene: TRBV19
CDR3aa: CASSLGLASTDTQYF

j_gene: TRBJ2-5
v_gene: TRBV29-1
CDR3aa: CSVLSGFQETQYF

j_gene: TRBJ2-2
v_gene: TRBV10-2
CDR3aa: CASSTGPGHPNTGELFF

j_gene: TRBJ2-3
v_gene: TRBV7-9
CDR3aa: CASRKPFGTTDTQYF

j_gene: TRBJ2-1
v_gene: TRBV7-6
CDR3aa: CASSLRGTQDEQFF

j_gene: TRBJ2-3
v_gene: TRBV20-1
CDR3aa: CSASGRGMDTQYF

j_gene: TRBJ2-1
v_gene: TRBV9
CDR3aa: CASSVGGRGYNEQFF

j_gene: TRBJ2-1
v_gene: TRBV11-3
CDR3aa: CASSPRTGGFNEQFF

j_gene: TRBJ2-1
v_gene: TRBV9
CDR3aa: CASSVASSYNEQFF

j_gene: TRBJ1-5
v_gene: TRBV20-1
CDR3aa: CSARDPRESEPQHF

j_gene: TRBJ2-7
v_gene: TRBV6-2/TRBV6-3
CDR3aa: CASTLAGVSYEQYF

j_gene: TRBJ2-1
v_gene: TRBV3-1
CDR3aa: CASSQGANMWGEQFF

j_gene: TRBJ2-3
v_gene: TRBV7-2
CDR3aa: CASSPYGTRKYF

j_gene: TRBJ1-2
v_gene: TRBV6-1
CDR3aa: CASSERGGTGYTF

j_gene: TRBJ1-2
v_gene: TRBV27
CDR3aa: CASRADRGPGYTF

j_gene: TRBJ2-2
v_gene: TRBV19
CDR3aa: CASSRGRRTGVTGELFF

j_gene: TRBJ1-1
v_gene: TRBV5-1
CDR3aa: CASSLDSLNTEAFF

j_gene: TRBJ2-7
v_gene: TRBV10-3
CDR3aa: CAISETRQGVNSYEQYF

j_gene: TRBJ2-6
v_gene: TRBV6-1
CDR3aa: CASSGRSSGANVLTF

j_gene: TRBJ1-1
v_gene: TRBV28
CDR3aa: CASNSPGQIMNTEAFF

j_gene: TRBJ1-3
v_gene: TRBV10-3
CDR3aa: CAISVSHERNTIYF

j_gene: TRBJ1-4
v_gene: TRBV5-1
CDR3aa: CASSSPPGSKLFF

j_gene: TRBJ2-1
v_gene: TRBV7-2
CDR3aa: CASSFRGGLNNEQFF

j_gene: TRBJ1-5
v_gene: TRBV6-6
CDR3aa: CASSYPGTGNQPQHF

j_gene: TRBJ2-3
v_gene: TRBV5-4
CDR3aa: CASSDRGGPPGPTDTQYF